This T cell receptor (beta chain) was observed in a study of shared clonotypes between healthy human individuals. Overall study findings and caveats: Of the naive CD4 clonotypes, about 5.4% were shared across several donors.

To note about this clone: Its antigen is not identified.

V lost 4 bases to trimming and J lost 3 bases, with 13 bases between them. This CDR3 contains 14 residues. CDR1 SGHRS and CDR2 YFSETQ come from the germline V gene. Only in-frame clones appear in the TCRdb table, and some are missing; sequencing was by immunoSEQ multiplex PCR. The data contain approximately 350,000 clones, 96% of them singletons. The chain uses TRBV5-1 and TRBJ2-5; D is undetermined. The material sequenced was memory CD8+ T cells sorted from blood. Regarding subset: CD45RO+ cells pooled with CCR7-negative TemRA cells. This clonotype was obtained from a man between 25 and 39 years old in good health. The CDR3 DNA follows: TGCGCCAGCAGCCTTAGTGCGGCTAAAGAGACCCAGTACTTC. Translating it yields CASSLSAAKETQYF.